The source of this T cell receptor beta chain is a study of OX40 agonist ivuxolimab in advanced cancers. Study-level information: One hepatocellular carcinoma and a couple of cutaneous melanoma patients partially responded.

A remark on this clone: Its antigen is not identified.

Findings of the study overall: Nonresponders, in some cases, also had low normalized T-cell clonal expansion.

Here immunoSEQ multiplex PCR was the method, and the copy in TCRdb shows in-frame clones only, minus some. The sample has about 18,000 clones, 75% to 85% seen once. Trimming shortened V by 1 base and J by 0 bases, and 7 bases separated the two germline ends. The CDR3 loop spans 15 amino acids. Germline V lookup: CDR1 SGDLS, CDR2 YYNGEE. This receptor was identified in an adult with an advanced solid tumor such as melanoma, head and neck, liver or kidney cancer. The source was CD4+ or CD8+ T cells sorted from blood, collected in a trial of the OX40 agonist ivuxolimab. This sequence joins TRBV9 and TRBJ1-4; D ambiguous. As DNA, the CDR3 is TGTGCCAGCAGCGTATATGGAACAACTAATGAAAAACTGTTTTTT. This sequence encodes CASSVYGTTNEKLFF.